This T cell receptor (beta chain) was sequenced for a study of early T cells in non-severe SARS-CoV-2 infection. About the study: Chains were unpaired, as sequencing was done on bulk RNA from unsorted whole blood.

Findings and caveats of the study: Database matching using VDJdb favored anti-spike CD8 responses, with private and CD4 specificities left missing.

The protocol attached unique molecular identifiers to individual cDNA molecules. MiXCR, run by TCRdb on the 5' RACE reads, gives a single entry per CDR3 protein. This sample has 38,000 or so distinct CDR3 sequences, with about 5% found just once. This clonotype came up many times. Its cognate antigen is unknown. The CDR3 is made up of 15 amino acids. Germline V gene data show CDR1 as MNHNY and CDR2 as SVGAGI (reference sequence). The trim removed 4 bases at V and 0 bases at J, leaving 3 bases unmatched. V gene TRBV6-6 combines with J gene TRBJ1-3; 7 nucleotides align to TRBD1. This receptor was taken from an adult who was a healthcare worker with PCR-confirmed SARS-CoV-2 infection or an uninfected control (not recorded which). Material for sequencing was whole blood. The CDR3: CASSSGQNSGNTIYF. CDR3 bases: TGTGCCAGCAGTTCGGGACAGAACTCTGGAAACACCATATATTTT.